Following are 2 T cell receptor beta chains from one sample sequenced in a study of blood T cell repertoires in COVID-19. TCRdb's copy holds only in-frame clones and misses some; the assay was immunoSEQ multiplex PCR. The data hold tens of thousands of clones, with approximately 82% observed a single time. Source material: peripheral blood. Source of these receptors: a human donor in a cohort sampled during active COVID-19.

This chain joins TRBV5-1 and TRBJ2-1; 8 bases align to TRBD1. There are 16 residues in the CDR3. Germline lookup yields CDR1 SGHRS and CDR2 YFSETQ. The junction had 10 bases not matched to a gene; V was cut back by 3 bases and J by 5 bases. The DNA for the CDR3 is TGCGCCAGCAGCTCCAGGACAGGGAATTCACACAATGAGCAGTTCTTC. Its translation: CASSSRTGNSHNEQFF. The full variable domain, its missing parts supplied by reference TRBV5-1 and TRBJ2-1, is KAGVTQTPRYLIKTRGQQVTLSCSPISGHRSVSWYQQTPGQGLQFLFEYFSETQRNKGNFPGRFSGRQFSNSRSEMNVSTLELGDSALYLCASSSRTGNSHNEQFFGPGTRLTVL.

This clone was seen a handful of times. The chain has TRBV9 and TRBJ1-1, with D tentatively TRBD1 (6 bases). V was pared by 4 bases and J by 5 bases, with 18 bases between. CDR1 and CDR2 from the germline V gene are SGDLS and YYNGEE. The CDR3 is 15 residues long. CDR3 loop: CASSSQGGGETEAFF. CDR3 in DNA: TGTGCCAGCAGCTCGCAGGGTGGGGGCGAAACTGAAGCTTTCTTT.